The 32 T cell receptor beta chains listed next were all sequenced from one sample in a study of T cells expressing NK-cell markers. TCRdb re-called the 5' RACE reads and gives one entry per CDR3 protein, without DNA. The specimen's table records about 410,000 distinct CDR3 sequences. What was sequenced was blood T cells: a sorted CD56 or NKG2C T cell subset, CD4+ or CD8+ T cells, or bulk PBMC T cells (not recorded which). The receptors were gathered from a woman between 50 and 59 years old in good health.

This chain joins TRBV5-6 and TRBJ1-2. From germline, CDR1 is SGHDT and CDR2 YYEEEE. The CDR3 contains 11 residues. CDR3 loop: CASSQLHGYTF.

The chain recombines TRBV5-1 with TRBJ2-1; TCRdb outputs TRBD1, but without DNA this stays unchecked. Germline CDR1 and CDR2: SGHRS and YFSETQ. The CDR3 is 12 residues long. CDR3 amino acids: CASSLVDREQFF.

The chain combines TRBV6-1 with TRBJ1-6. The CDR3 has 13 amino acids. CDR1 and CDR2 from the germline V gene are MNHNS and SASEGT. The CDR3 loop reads CASSPEFASPLHF.

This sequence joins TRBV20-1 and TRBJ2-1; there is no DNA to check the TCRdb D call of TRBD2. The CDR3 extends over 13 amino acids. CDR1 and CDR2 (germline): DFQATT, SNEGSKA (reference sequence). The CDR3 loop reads CSAARTSFGEQFF.

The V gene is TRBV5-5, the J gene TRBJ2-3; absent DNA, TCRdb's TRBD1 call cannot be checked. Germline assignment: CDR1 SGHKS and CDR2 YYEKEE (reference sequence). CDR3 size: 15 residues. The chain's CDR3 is CASSFRGEIADTQYF.

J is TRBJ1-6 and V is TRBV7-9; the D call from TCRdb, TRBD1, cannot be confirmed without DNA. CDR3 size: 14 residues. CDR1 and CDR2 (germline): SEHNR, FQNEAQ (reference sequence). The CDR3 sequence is CASSLRGSNSPLHF.

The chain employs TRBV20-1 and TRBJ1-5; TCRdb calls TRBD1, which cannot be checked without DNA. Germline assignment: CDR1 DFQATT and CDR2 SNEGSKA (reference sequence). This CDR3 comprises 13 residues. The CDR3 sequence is CSATRGATGPQHF.

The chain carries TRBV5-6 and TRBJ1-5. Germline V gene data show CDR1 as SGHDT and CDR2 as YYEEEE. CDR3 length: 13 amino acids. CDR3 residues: CASSFGSYQPQHF.

CDR3 residues: CAISGTSGHANYNEQFF. The genes are TRBV10-3 and TRBJ2-1; no DNA is available, so the TRBD1 call from TCRdb remains unchecked. This CDR3 is built from 17 residues. Germline lookup yields CDR1 ENHRY and CDR2 SYGVKD.

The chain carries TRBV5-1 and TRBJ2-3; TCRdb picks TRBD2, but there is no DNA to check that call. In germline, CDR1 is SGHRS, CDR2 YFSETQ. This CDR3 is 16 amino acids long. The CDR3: CASSLEASGSGNTQYF.

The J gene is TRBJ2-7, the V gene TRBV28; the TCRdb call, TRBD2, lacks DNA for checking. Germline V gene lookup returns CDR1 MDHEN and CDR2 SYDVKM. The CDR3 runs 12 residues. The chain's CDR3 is CATLGGIGEQYF.

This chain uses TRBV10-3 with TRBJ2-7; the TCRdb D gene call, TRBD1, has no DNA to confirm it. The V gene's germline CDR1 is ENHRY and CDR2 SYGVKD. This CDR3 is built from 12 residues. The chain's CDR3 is CAEGQGFNEQYF.

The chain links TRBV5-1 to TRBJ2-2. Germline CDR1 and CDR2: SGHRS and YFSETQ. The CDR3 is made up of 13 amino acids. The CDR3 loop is CASSLEATGELFF.

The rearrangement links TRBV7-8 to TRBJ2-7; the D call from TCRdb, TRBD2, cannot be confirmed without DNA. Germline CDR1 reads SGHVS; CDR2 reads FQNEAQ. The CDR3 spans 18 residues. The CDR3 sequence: CASSLGRGFRRSSYEQYF. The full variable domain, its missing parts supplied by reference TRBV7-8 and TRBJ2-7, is GAGVSQSPRYKVAKRGQDVALRCDPISGHVSLFWYQQALGQGPEFLTYFQNEAQLDKSGLPSDRFFAERPEGSVSTLKIQRTQQEDSAVYLCASSLGRGFRRSSYEQYFGPGTRLTVT.

CDR3 residues: CSARDVRREAYEQYF. The chain is built from TRBV20-1 and TRBJ2-7; there is no DNA to check the TCRdb D call of TRBD2. Germline loops: CDR1 DFQATT, CDR2 SNEGSKA (reference sequence). The CDR3 length is 15 residues.

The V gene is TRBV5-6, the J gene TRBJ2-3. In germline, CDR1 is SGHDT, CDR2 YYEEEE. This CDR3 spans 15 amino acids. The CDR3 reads CASSLVGRSTDTQYF.

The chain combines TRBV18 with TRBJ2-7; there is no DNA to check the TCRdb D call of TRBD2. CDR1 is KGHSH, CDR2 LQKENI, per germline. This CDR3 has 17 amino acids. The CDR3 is CASSPALSAQPSHEQYF.

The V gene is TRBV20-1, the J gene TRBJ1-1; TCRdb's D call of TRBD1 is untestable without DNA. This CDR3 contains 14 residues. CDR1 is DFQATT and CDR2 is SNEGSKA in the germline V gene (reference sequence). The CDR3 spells CSALVARVNTEAFF.

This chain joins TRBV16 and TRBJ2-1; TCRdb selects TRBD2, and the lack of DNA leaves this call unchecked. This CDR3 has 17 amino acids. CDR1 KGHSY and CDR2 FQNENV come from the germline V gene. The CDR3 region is CASSRIIAGGPSNEQFF. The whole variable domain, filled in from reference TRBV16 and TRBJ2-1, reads GEEVAQTPKHLVRGEGQKAKLYCAPIKGHSYVFWYQQVLKNEFKFLISFQNENVFDETGMPKERFSAKCLPNSPCSLEIQATKLEDSAVYFCASSRIIAGGPSNEQFFGPGTRLTVL.

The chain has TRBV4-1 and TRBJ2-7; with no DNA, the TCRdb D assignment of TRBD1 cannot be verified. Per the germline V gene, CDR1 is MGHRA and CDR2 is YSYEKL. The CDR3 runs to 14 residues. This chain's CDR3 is CASSQVREQARQYF.

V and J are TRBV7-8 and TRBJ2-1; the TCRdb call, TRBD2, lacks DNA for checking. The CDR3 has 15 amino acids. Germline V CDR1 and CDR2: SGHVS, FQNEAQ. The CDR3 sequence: CASSLRLAGDNEQFF. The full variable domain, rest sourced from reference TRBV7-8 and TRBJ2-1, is GAGVSQSPRYKVAKRGQDVALRCDPISGHVSLFWYQQALGQGPEFLTYFQNEAQLDKSGLPSDRFFAERPEGSVSTLKIQRTQQEDSAVYLCASSLRLAGDNEQFFGPGTRLTVL.

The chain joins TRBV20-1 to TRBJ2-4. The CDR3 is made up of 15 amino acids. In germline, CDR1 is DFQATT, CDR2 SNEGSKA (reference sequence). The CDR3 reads CSARDPEVAKNIQYF.

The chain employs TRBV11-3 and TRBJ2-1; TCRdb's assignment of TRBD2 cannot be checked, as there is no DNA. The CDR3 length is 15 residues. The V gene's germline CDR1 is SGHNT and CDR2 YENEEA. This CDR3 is CASSQRGGLAGEQFF. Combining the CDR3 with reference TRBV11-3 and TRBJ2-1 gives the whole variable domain EAGVVQSPRYKIIEKKQPVAFWCNPISGHNTLYWYLQNLGQGPELLIRYENEEAVDDSQLPKDRFSAERLKGVDSTLKIQPAELGDSAVYLCASSQRGGLAGEQFFGPGTRLTVL.

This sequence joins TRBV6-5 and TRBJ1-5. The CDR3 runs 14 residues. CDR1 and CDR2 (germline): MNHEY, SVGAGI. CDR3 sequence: CASSSLQGGLPQHF.

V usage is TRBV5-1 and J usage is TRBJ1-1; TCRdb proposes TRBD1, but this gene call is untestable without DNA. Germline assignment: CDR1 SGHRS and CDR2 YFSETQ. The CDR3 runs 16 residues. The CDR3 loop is CASSQQLGTGNTEAFF. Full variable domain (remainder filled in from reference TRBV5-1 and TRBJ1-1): KAGVTQTPRYLIKTRGQQVTLSCSPISGHRSVSWYQQTPGQGLQFLFEYFSETQRNKGNFPGRFSGRQFSNSRSEMNVSTLELGDSALYLCASSQQLGTGNTEAFFGQGTRLTVV.

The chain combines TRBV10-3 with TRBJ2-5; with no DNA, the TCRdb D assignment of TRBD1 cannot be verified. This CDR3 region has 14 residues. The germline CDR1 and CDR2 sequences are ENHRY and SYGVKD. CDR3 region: CAISERGQGETQYF.

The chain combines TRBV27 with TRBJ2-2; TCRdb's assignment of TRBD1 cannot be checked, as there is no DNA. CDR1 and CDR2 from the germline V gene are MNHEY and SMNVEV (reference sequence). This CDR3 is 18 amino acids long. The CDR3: CASSLSILSGRNTGELFF.

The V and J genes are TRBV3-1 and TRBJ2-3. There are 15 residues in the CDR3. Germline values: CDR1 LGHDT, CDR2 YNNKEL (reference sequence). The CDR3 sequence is CASTLGNAGSNTQYF.

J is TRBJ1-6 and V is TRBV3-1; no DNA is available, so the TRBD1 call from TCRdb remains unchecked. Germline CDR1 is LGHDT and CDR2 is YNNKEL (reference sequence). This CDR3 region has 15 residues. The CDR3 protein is CASRRGGPRDSPLHF. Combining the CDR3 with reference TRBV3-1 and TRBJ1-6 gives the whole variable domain DTAVSQTPKYLVTQMGNDKSIKCEQNLGHDTMYWYKQDSKKFLKIMFSYNNKELIINETVPNRFSPKSPDKAHLNLHINSLELGDSAVYFCASRRGGPRDSPLHFGNGTRLTVT.

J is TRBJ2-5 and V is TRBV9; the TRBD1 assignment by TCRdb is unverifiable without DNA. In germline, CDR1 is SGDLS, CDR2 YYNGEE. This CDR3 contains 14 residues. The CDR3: CASSVGPRRETQYF.

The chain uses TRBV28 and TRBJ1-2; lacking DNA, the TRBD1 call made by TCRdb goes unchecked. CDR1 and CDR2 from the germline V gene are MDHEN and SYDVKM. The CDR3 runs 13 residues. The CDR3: CASSLPGAGGYTF.

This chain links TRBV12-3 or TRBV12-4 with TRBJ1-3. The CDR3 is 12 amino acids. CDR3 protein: CASSFTGNTIYF.